These 4 T cell receptor beta chains originate from one sample sequenced in a study of T cell responses to AZD1222 COVID-19 vaccine. Clones were read by immunoSEQ multiplex PCR, and TCRdb kept only the in-frame ones, dropping some. The profile shows some 150,000 clones, around 90% of them singletons. Sequenced material: peripheral blood, taken 28 days after the second dose of the MenACWY control vaccine. All receptors derive from an adult who received the MenACWY meningococcal vaccine as a control.

V is TRBV5-1 and J is TRBJ1-2; D might be TRBD1 (6 bases). V was pared by 0 bases and J by 3 bases, with 9 bases between. Germline V gene data show CDR1 as SGHRS and CDR2 as YFSETQ. CDR3 length equals 14 residues. The CDR3 coding sequence is TGCGCCAGCAGCTTGGAGGGGGATGACTATGGCTACACCTTC. This gives the protein CASSLEGDDYGYTF.

This rearrangement joins TRBV11-2 to TRBJ2-1; D call uncertain. The CDR3 covers 12 residues. Germline values: CDR1 SGHAT, CDR2 FQNNGV. The V end lost 5 bases, the J end lost 13 bases, and 15 bases lay between the germline ends. The CDR3 region has the DNA TGTGCCAGCAGCACGGACGTCGTTGGTCAGTTCTTC. This translates into CASSTDVVGQFF.

The chain joins TRBV7-3 to TRBJ1-1, with D hard to call. Germline V CDR1 and CDR2: SGHTA, FQGTGA. Trimming stripped 5 bases from V and 0 bases from J, with 7 bases between. The CDR3 has 13 residues. The CDR3 sequence: CASSTELNTEAFF. The CDR3 bases are TGTGCCAGCAGCACCGAACTGAACACTGAAGCTTTCTTT.

The rearrangement uses TRBV14 and TRBJ1-2, with D tentatively TRBD1 (6 bases). Trimming took off 0 bases at V and 4 bases at J, with 12 bases between the two ends. This CDR3 spans 15 amino acids. From germline, CDR1 is SGHDN and CDR2 FVKESK. The CDR3 sequence: CASSQESRGSYGYTF. The CDR3, as DNA: TGTGCCAGCAGCCAAGAATCCAGGGGAAGCTATGGCTACACCTTC. The full variable domain, completed using reference TRBV14 and TRBJ1-2, is EAGVTQFPSHSVIEKGQTVTLRCDPISGHDNLYWYRRVMGKEIKFLLHFVKESKQDESGMPNNRFLAERTGGTYSTLKVQPAELEDSGVYFCASSQESRGSYGYTFGSGTRLTVV.